This TCR beta chain was observed in a study of cytomegalovirus exposure and HLA in healthy donors. The sample holds a few counts of this clone. CDR1 and CDR2 from the germline V gene are SGHRS and YFSETQ. The CDR3 spans 14 residues. After removal of 5 bases from V and 4 bases from J, the junction contained 5 bases not matched to a gene. Both 60 Vbeta primers and 13 Jbeta primers went into the PCR. The repertoire was sequenced with immunoSEQ multiplex PCR; TCRdb's copy has only in-frame clones and lacks some. The top ten clones hold over 4% of a sample with 150,000 to 200,000 clones, 75% of them seen once.

The specimen sequenced was PBMCs. J is TRBJ2-2 and V is TRBV5-1, with 7 nucleotides matching TRBD2. The clonotype comes from a male donor in good health and CMV-seronegative. The CDR3 coding sequence is TGCGCCAGCAGGCCCGGGACTACCACCGGGGAGCTGTTTTTT. It codes for CASRPGTTTGELFF.